This T cell receptor (beta chain) was observed in a study of Ad26.COV2.S vaccination and SARS-CoV-2 variants. Turning to the study itself: It was the COV1001 Ad26.COV2.S trial arm that included the donor. Overall study findings and caveats: Reports say spike-specific CD8+ and CD4+ T cell responses covered substantial breadth after vaccination. In TCR breadth and depth analyses, total T cell responses may have been underestimated.

A remark on this clone: What it binds is unknown.

Generated by immunoSEQ multiplex PCR, the TCRdb table keeps only in-frame clones and is missing some. The table lists roughly 680,000 clones, more than 80% of them singletons. As for treatment: over 15 received Ad26.COV2.S at low or high dose, single or two shots; a few received placebo; per-sample allocation not given. The samples date from day 63 after the first vaccine or placebo injection. Expression of Wuhan-strain SARS-CoV-2 spike came from the Ad26 vector that formed the vaccine. The sequence came from a person aged 18 to 59 who received the Ad26.COV2.S COVID-19 vaccine or a placebo. Sequencing used peripheral blood, obtained in a trial of Ad26.COV2.S vaccine versus placebo.

The CDR3 sequence: CATSVGTGTGRDGYTF. In DNA, the CDR3 is TGTGCCACCAGTGTTGGGACAGGGACGGGGCGGGATGGCTACACCTTC. The chain joins TRBV24-1 to TRBJ1-2; 9 bases fit TRBD1. With 5 bases clipped from V and 6 bases from J, the junction kept 12 bases outside the gene matches. This CDR3 region has 16 residues. From germline, CDR1 is KGHDR and CDR2 SFDVKD.